This TCR beta chain was retrieved from a study of T-cell reconstitution after alpha-beta-depleted transplantation in children. The CDR3 totals 17 residues. Germline V gene data show CDR1 as MNHEY and CDR2 as SVGAGI. V was shortened by 0 bases and J by 0 bases, with 12 bases between the two germline ends. Unique molecular identifiers were used in preparing the TCRbeta library. TCRdb fed the PCR reads into MiXCR, producing one record per CDR3 protein. Of around 480,000 distinct CDR3 sequences in the sample, 30% to 35% are singletons; the top ten hold roughly 2.5%. The sequencing here drew on PBMCs from the stem cell graft donor, taken from the stem cell graft. The chain joins TRBV6-5 to TRBJ1-3; D gene unclear. The clonotype was recovered from a human donor who donated a stem cell graft to a child with aplastic anemia. The CDR3 sequence is CASSYSPRSSSGNTIYF. CDR3 nucleotide sequence: TGTGCCAGCAGTTACTCGCCCAGAAGTTCCTCTGGAAACACCATATATTTT.